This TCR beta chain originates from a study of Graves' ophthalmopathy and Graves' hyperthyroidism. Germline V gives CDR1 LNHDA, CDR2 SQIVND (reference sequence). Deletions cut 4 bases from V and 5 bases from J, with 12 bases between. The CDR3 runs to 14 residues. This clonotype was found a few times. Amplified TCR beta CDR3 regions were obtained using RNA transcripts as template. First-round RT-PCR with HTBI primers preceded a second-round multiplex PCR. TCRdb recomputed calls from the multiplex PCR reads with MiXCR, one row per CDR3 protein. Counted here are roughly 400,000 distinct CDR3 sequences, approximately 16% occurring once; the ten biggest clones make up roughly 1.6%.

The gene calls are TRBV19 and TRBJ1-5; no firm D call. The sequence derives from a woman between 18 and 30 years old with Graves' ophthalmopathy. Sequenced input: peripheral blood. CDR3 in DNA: TGTGCCAGTAGTACAGCCCCTGGGGATCAGCCCCAGCATTTT. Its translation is CASSTAPGDQPQHF.